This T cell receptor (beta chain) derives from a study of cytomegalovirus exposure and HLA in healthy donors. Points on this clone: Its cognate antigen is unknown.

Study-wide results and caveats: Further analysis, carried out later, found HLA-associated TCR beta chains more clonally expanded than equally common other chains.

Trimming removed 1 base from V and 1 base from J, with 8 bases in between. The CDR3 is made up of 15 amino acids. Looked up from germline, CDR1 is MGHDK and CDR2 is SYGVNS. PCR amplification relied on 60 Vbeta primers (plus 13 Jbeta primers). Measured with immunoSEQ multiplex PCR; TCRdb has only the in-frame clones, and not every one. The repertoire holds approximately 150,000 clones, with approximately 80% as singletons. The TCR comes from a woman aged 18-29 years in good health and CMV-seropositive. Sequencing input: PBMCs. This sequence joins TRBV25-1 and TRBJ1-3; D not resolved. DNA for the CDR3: TGTGCCAGCAGTGAATTTGGAGGTTCTGGAAACACCATATATTTT. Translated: CASSEFGGSGNTIYF.